Shown below are 14 T cell receptor beta chains from a single sample sequenced in a study of T cells after yellow fever vaccination. MiXCR, applied by TCRdb to the 5' RACE reads, yields one record per CDR3 protein. This sample yields some 320,000 distinct CDR3 sequences, of which around 8.6% are seen a single time; 3% to 3.5% belongs to the top ten. The specimen was CD4+ T cells sorted from PBMCs, collected 5 days after the yellow fever booster vaccination. These receptors were obtained from a man between 18 and 29 years old who received the YFV17D yellow fever vaccine.

V usage is TRBV7-8 and J usage is TRBJ1-2; 9 nucleotides align to TRBD1. V dropped 5 bases and J dropped 8; count of bases not matched to a gene: 12. Germline V gene data show CDR1 as SGHVS and CDR2 as FQNEAQ. The CDR3 is 15 amino acids. CDR3: CASSSSHTGGQGYTF. The CDR3 region has the DNA TGTGCCAGCAGCAGCTCCCATACAGGGGGCCAAGGCTACACCTTC. Full variable domain (remainder filled in from reference TRBV7-8 and TRBJ1-2): GAGVSQSPRYKVAKRGQDVALRCDPISGHVSLFWYQQALGQGPEFLTYFQNEAQLDKSGLPSDRFFAERPEGSVSTLKIQRTQQEDSAVYLCASSSSHTGGQGYTFGSGTRLTVV.

The chain has TRBV7-2 and TRBJ2-7, with a weak D call TRBD2 (6 bases). Trimming took off 0 bases at V and 0 bases at J, with 12 bases between the two ends. Looked up from germline, CDR1 is SGHTA and CDR2 is FQGNSA. The CDR3 spans 16 residues. The CDR3, as DNA: TGTGCCAGCAGCTTAGCTGGACGGGGGATCTCCTACGAGCAGTACTTC. Translated: CASSLAGRGISYEQYF.

This clonotype was picked up many times. The chain combines TRBV2 with TRBJ2-5, with D uncertain. Germline V gene sequence: CDR1 SNHLY, CDR2 FYNNEI. The V end was cut by 8 bases, the J end by 2 bases, with 9 bases between. The CDR3 is made up of 12 amino acids. The CDR3 DNA is TGTGCCAGCGGGGTACATCAAGAGACCCAGTACTTC. This codes for CASGVHQETQYF.

The chain couples TRBV7-2 to TRBJ2-3; D unclear. CDR3 size: 14 residues. Looked up from germline, CDR1 is SGHTA and CDR2 is FQGNSA. V was clipped by 3 bases and J by 2 bases, with 9 bases between them. The CDR3 sequence: CASSFGPFTDTQYF. The CDR3 region has the DNA TGTGCCAGCAGCTTCGGACCGTTCACAGATACGCAGTATTTT.

This clonotype occurred a few times. The chain recombines TRBV9 with TRBJ2-1, with D possibly TRBD2 on 5 matching bases. Trimming left V 0 bases short and J 6 bases short, with 13 bases between. Germline V gene sequence: CDR1 SGDLS, CDR2 YYNGEE. The CDR3 is made up of 15 amino acids. The CDR3 DNA reads TGTGCCAGCAGCGTAGAAGGGCTAGCTGGCAATGAGCAGTTCTTC. It codes for CASSVEGLAGNEQFF.

The genes are TRBV10-3 and TRBJ1-1, with D possibly TRBD1 on 6 matching bases. Germline values: CDR1 ENHRY, CDR2 SYGVKD. V was shortened by 4 bases and J by 5 bases, with 11 bases between the two germline ends. This CDR3 region has 13 residues. The CDR3 coding sequence is TGTGCCATCAGTGGGACCCAGGGGACTGAAGCTTTCTTT. Translating it yields CAISGTQGTEAFF.

The rearrangement links TRBV11-2 to TRBJ2-3; 7 positions match TRBD1. Losses at the gene ends were 5 bases for V and 1 base for J; bases not matched to a gene: 6. This CDR3 has 15 amino acids. The germline V gene encodes CDR1 SGHAT and CDR2 FQNNGV. The CDR3 DNA reads TGTGCCAGCAGCCGAAGTGGGACAGGCACAGATACGCAGTATTTT. Its translation: CASSRSGTGTDTQYF.

This clonotype was recorded a few times. CDR3 coding DNA: TGTGCCAGCAGTAAGACAGGGTGGGCCGGGGAGCTGTTTTTT. Its protein product is CASSKTGWAGELFF. This chain connects TRBV2 to TRBJ2-2; 7 bases match TRBD1. The V gene end was trimmed by 5 bases and the J gene end by 6 bases; junction bases not matched to a gene: 6. The CDR3 has 14 amino acids. Germline CDR1 reads SNHLY; CDR2 reads FYNNEI.

This clonotype was observed at least ten times. The J gene is TRBJ2-6, the V gene TRBV7-9; perhaps TRBD1 as D (5 bases). V lost 5 bases, J lost 1 base, and 6 bases lay in between. The CDR3 totals 14 residues. CDR1 and CDR2 (germline): SEHNR, FQNEAQ (reference sequence). CDR3 sequence: CASSNRSGANVLTF. The CDR3 bases are TGTGCCAGCAGCAACAGGTCTGGGGCCAACGTCCTGACTTTC.

The genes are TRBV4-1 and TRBJ2-7; 12 nucleotides agree with TRBD1. Germline CDR1 MGHRA, CDR2 YSYEKL. CDR3 length: 16 residues. The J segment lost 5 bases and the V segment lost 2 bases, leaving 7 bases of the junction unmatched. The CDR3 sequence is CASSQRPGTGGHEQYF. The CDR3 nucleotides read TGCGCCAGCAGCCAACGCCCGGGGACAGGGGGCCACGAGCAGTACTTC.

The chain joins TRBV7-2 to TRBJ1-3; D may be TRBD1 (5 bases). Germline V gene data show CDR1 as SGHTA and CDR2 as FQGNSA. Trimming shortened V by 6 bases and J by 2 bases, and 14 bases separated the two germline ends. This CDR3 has 15 amino acids. CDR3 sequence (DNA): TGTGCCAGCAGTCCTTTCTCACAGGCTGGAAACACCATATATTTT. It translates to CASSPFSQAGNTIYF.

This clonotype was seen more than once but under ten times. The chain has TRBV6-6 and TRBJ1-2, with 9 bases fitting TRBD1. Germline CDR1 reads MNHNY; CDR2 reads SVGAGI (reference sequence). The CDR3 loop spans 17 amino acids. The junction had 7 bases not matched to a gene; V was cut back by 1 base and J by 1 base. The CDR3 sequence: CASSYWDRVSVNYGYTF. CDR3 bases: TGTGCCAGCAGTTACTGGGACAGGGTATCGGTTAACTATGGCTACACCTTC.

This clonotype was found a few times. The V and J genes are TRBV20-1 and TRBJ2-1; D is unclear. The germline V and J ends were trimmed by 2 bases and 5 bases, with 7 bases remaining between them. The V gene's germline CDR1 is DFQATT and CDR2 SNEGSKA (reference sequence). CDR3 length equals 12 residues. CDR3 sequence: CSARNVDNEQFF. The CDR3 DNA follows: TGCAGTGCTAGAAATGTAGACAATGAGCAGTTCTTC.

The J gene is TRBJ2-5, the V gene TRBV10-3; tentative D call: TRBD1 (6 bases). CDR1 and CDR2 from the germline V gene are ENHRY and SYGVKD. Trimming removed 0 bases from V and 3 bases from J, with 8 bases in between. The CDR3 runs to 14 residues. The CDR3 DNA reads as TGTGCCATCAGTGAGTCACAGGGTGAAGAGACCCAGTACTTC. Encoded protein: CAISESQGEETQYF.